One T cell receptor beta chain is described in this entry. Its matching antigen is unknown. This specimen belongs to a study of T cell responses to AZD1222 COVID-19 vaccine. Turning to the study itself: Second-dose timings of about 4 or about 12 weeks were pooled.

Points from the study as a whole: Only six people who got AZD1222 tested seropositive at baseline. CD4 TCRs associated with vaccination spanned spike, dominating at 160-218 and 743-854. The sample set comprised mostly white British donors with more females, and clonal diversity was possibly underestimated.

Here immunoSEQ multiplex PCR was the method, and the copy in TCRdb shows in-frame clones only, minus some. The table records 150,000 or so clones, roughly 87% of them present only once. This receptor was taken from an adult in good health. Specimen: peripheral blood, collected on day 0 of AZD1222 vaccination.

The CDR3: CASRQYGETQYF. CDR3 nucleotide sequence: TGTGCCAGCCGACAATACGGGGAGACCCAGTACTTC. V usage is TRBV6-5 and J usage is TRBJ2-5; D call uncertain. This CDR3 contains 12 residues. V lost 8 bases and J 5 bases, leaving 12 bases between the germline ends. Germline CDR1 is MNHEY and CDR2 is SVGAGI.